This T cell receptor (beta chain) is drawn from a study of naive and memory T cell subsets. CDR1 MNHEY and CDR2 SVGEGT come from the germline V gene. V lost 5 bases to trimming and J lost 6 bases, with 20 bases between them. The CDR3 totals 16 residues. The sample holds many counts of this clonotype. What it binds is unknown. Overall study findings and caveats: Over 90% of naive TCR sequences appeared only once after error correction, unlike memory subsets.

CD4 T cells were positively selected, then CD8 T cells from the CD4-negative fraction. Cells stained for CD3, CD4, CD8, CD45RA and CD27 were sorted into four subsets. An equimolar mix of two oligonucleotides served as the beta constant-region primer for TRBC1 and TRBC2. Nested alpha and beta constant-region primers with the SP2 primer drove four PCR rounds on ligated cDNA. MiXCR, applied by TCRdb to the UMI-ligation and nested PCR reads, yields one record per CDR3 protein. The repertoire consists of approximately 82,000 distinct CDR3 sequences, with 7% to 8% occurring once and the leading ten covering over 1.5%.

This clonotype originated in a human donor in good health. V gene TRBV6-2 or TRBV6-3 combines with J gene TRBJ2-1, with D maybe TRBD1 (6 bases). Specimen: central memory CD4+ T cells from blood. The CDR3 here is CASSPNPGHASNEQFF. CDR3 bases: TGTGCCAGCAGTCCCAATCCGGGACACGCCTCCAATGAGCAGTTCTTC.